Below are 4 T cell receptor beta chains sequenced from a single sample in a study of T cell changes during pregnancy in multiple sclerosis. TCRdb keeps only in-frame clones here, not all; method: immunoSEQ multiplex PCR. This sample yields 38,000 or so clones, of which roughly 90% are seen a single time; over 0.45% belongs to the top ten. The sequenced sample was CD4+ T cells from peripheral blood mononuclear cells, obtained in the second trimester of pregnancy. These receptors were obtained from a female donor with multiple sclerosis, enrolled in a pregnancy study.

The chain employs TRBV4-1 and TRBJ2-1; 8 nucleotides align to TRBD2. Germline V CDR1 and CDR2: MGHRA, YSYEKL. With V trimmed by 1 base and J by 5 bases, 1 base remained unmatched. The CDR3 contains 14 residues. The CDR3 nucleotides are TGCGCCAGCAGCCAAGGACTAGCGAACAATGAGCAGTTCTTC. It encodes CASSQGLANNEQFF.

CDR3 DNA sequence: TGTGCCAGCAGTGATCCCTCGGGGTTAAACACCGGGGAGCTGTTTTTT. It encodes CASSDPSGLNTGELFF. The V call is TRBV25-1, the J call TRBJ2-2, with a possible D match to TRBD2 (5 bases). This CDR3 has 16 residues. Trimming removed 3 bases at V and 2 bases at J, with 13 bases between. The germline CDR1 and CDR2 sequences are MGHDK and SYGVNS.

The rearrangement uses TRBV11-2 and TRBJ2-7, with TRBD1 identical over 12 bases. The CDR3 has 13 residues. Germline V lookup: CDR1 SGHAT, CDR2 FQNNGV. V was clipped by 8 bases and J by 9 bases; unmatched bases: 8. Here the CDR3 DNA reads TGTGCCAGCCGGCTTGGGACAGGGGGCGGGCAGTACTTC. It encodes CASRLGTGGGQYF.

V and J are TRBV4-1 and TRBJ1-3, with 12 bases lining up with TRBD1. Germline CDR1 reads MGHRA; CDR2 reads YSYEKL. The CDR3 is made up of 20 amino acids. V trimming: 4 bases; J trimming: 2 bases; junction bases outside the gene matches: 15. The CDR3 coding sequence is TGCGCCAGCAGCCCCTTTGTATGGGACAGGGGGCAGGGGCCTGGAAACACCATATATTTT. Encoded protein: CASSPFVWDRGQGPGNTIYF.